This entry describes one T cell receptor beta chain. As yet, its antigen is unknown. PCR was performed using 60 Vbeta and 13 Jbeta primers. Assay: immunoSEQ multiplex PCR; the TCRdb copy retains only in-frame clones and omits some. The sample consists of some 65,000 clones, around 73% of them appearing once. This record belongs to a study of cytomegalovirus exposure and HLA in healthy donors. Overall study results and limits: A classifier reportedly called cytomegalovirus status with high sensitivity and specificity.

Germline values: CDR1 SGHTS, CDR2 YDEGEE. This CDR3 has 15 amino acids. V was clipped by 6 bases and J by 3 bases; unmatched bases: 8. The sequence derives from a girl aged 10 to 17 in good health and CMV-seropositive. What was sequenced was PBMCs. This chain links TRBV5-8 with TRBJ1-5, with 8 nucleotides matching TRBD1. CDR3 DNA: TGTGCCAGCAACCCCAGGACAGGGCACAATCAGCCCCAGCATTTT. Its translation is CASNPRTGHNQPQHF.